The next 14 T cell receptor beta chains were all read from a single sample in a study of blood T cells in healthy people across ages. A second PCR, run for about 7 to 11 cycles, used a sample-barcoded 5' primer plus a J-beta primer mix. TCRdb itself ran the 5' RACE reads through MiXCR, one entry per CDR3 protein. The table shows 1.5 million to 2 million distinct CDR3 sequences, with 34% occurring only once. Input material: blood. The receptors were sampled from a young woman in good health.

Turning to this clonotype: Its ends do not fully match the called genes, so a read error is possible. This chain joins TRBV4-1 and TRBJ1-1; D call uncertain. CDR3 size: 16 residues. In germline, CDR1 is MGHRA, CDR2 YSYEKL. The CDR3 DNA is TGCGCCGGCAGCCAAGATCTGCGGGGAGGCAACACTGAAGCTTTCTTT. Residues: CAGSQDLRGGNTEAFF.

J is TRBJ2-1 and V is TRBV4-2; 8 bases agree with TRBD2. The junction had 14 bases not matched to a gene; V was cut back by 3 bases and J by 7 bases. The CDR3 runs 17 residues. Germline V lookup: CDR1 LGHNA, CDR2 YNFKEQ. The CDR3 nucleotides read TGTGCCAGCAGCCAGGGTCCAAAAGCGGGAGATTCGAATGAGCAGTTCTTC. The encoded protein is CASSQGPKAGDSNEQFF.

This chain joins TRBV5-1 and TRBJ2-3, with no clear D. CDR3 length: 13 amino acids. V was shortened by 3 bases and J by 5 bases, with 10 bases between the two germline ends. Germline loops: CDR1 SGHRS, CDR2 YFSETQ. In DNA form, the CDR3 reads TGCGCCAGCAGCTCGCGAATTTTAGATACGCAGTATTTT. It encodes CASSSRILDTQYF.

The rearrangement joins TRBV4-1 to TRBJ2-7; TRBD1 matches 10 bases. The CDR3 runs 15 residues. The V segment lost 4 bases and the J segment 3 bases; nucleotides outside the gene matches: 6. Germline V CDR1 and CDR2: MGHRA, YSYEKL. In DNA form, the CDR3 reads TGCGCCAGCAGCCCCCAGACAGGGGGCTTCTACGAGCAGTACTTC. Protein product: CASSPQTGGFYEQYF.

This chain uses TRBV20-1 with TRBJ2-7, with TRBD2 identical over 14 bases. The trim removed 4 bases at V and 2 bases at J, leaving 1 base unmatched. This CDR3 contains 14 residues. CDR1 DFQATT and CDR2 SNEGSKA come from the germline V gene (reference sequence). The CDR3 DNA is TGCAGTGCTACGGGACTAGCGGGGGCCTACGAGCAGTACTTC. Residues: CSATGLAGAYEQYF.

The chain is built from TRBV2 and TRBJ2-1; TRBD2 is a possible D gene (6 bases). CDR3 size: 16 residues. Germline lookup yields CDR1 SNHLY and CDR2 FYNNEI. Trimming took 4 bases from V and 5 from J, leaving 18 bases between them. The CDR3 protein is CASSALRDSRNNEQFF. CDR3 coding DNA: TGTGCCAGCAGTGCTCTCCGGGACTCTCGAAACAATGAGCAGTTCTTC.

This clonotype has a handful of counts. The rearrangement joins TRBV4-1 to TRBJ2-1, with D perhaps TRBD2 (7 bases). In germline, CDR1 is MGHRA, CDR2 YSYEKL. V lost 4 bases to trimming and J lost 8 bases, with 18 bases between them. The CDR3 is 15 amino acids. The CDR3 loop reads CASSLFGGAADEQFF. CDR3 nucleotide sequence: TGCGCCAGCAGCCTCTTTGGGGGGGCTGCGGATGAGCAGTTCTTC.

The chain uses TRBV28 and TRBJ1-2; TRBD1 aligns across 9 bases. The CDR3 sequence is 14 residues long. Trimming took 8 bases from V and 5 from J; bases not matched to a gene: 9. Germline loops: CDR1 MDHEN, CDR2 SYDVKM. The DNA of the CDR3 is TGTGCCAGCGGGCCGGCCGGACAGGGGTATGGCTACACCTTC. Translating gives CASGPAGQGYGYTF.

The chain joins TRBV7-3 to TRBJ2-1; D possibly corresponds to TRBD1 (5 bases). V was clipped by 5 bases and J by 5 bases, with 13 bases between them. The CDR3 has 14 amino acids. The V gene's germline CDR1 is SGHTA and CDR2 FQGTGA. The CDR3 DNA reads as TGTGCCAGCAGCCCGCAGGGTCGGGACAATGAGCAGTTCTTC. Protein product: CASSPQGRDNEQFF.

The chain is built from TRBV7-7 and TRBJ2-5; TRBD1 matches 8 bases. This CDR3 spans 14 amino acids. V shed 5 bases and J 13 bases; nucleotides not matched to a gene: 15. Germline CDR1 and CDR2: SSHAT and FNYEAQ (reference sequence). CDR3 sequence reads: CASSHGTGPYERYF. The CDR3 DNA reads TGTGCCAGCAGCCACGGGACAGGCCCCTACGAGCGGTACTTC.

This clonotype was detected many times. J is TRBJ2-1 and V is TRBV7-9, with TRBD2 as a possible D gene (6 bases). V was trimmed by 0 bases and J by 2 bases, leaving 11 bases between them. This CDR3 contains 16 residues. Per the germline V gene, CDR1 is SEHNR and CDR2 is FQNEAQ (reference sequence). Here the CDR3 DNA reads TGTGCCAGCAGCTTAGCGCTTGCGGGGCCCTACAATGAGCAGTTCTTC. Translation: CASSLALAGPYNEQFF.

This clonotype was counted many times. The chain carries TRBV6-5 and TRBJ2-1; D is uncertain. This CDR3 comprises 12 residues. Germline loops: CDR1 MNHEY, CDR2 SVGAGI. The ends were cut back, 2 bases at V and 13 bases at J, with 12 bases in the middle. The CDR3 loop reads CASSYPESGQFF. CDR3 sequence (DNA): TGTGCCAGCAGTTACCCTGAAAGTGGACAGTTCTTC.

This clonotype was seen ten or more times. The genes are TRBV6-5 and TRBJ2-6, with D unclear. In germline, CDR1 is MNHEY, CDR2 SVGAGI. The CDR3 runs 16 residues. V lost 0 bases and J 1 base, leaving 7 bases between the germline ends. CDR3 nucleotides: TGTGCCAGCAGTTACTCAATCGGTTCTGGGGCCAACGTCCTGACTTTC. Residues: CASSYSIGSGANVLTF.

The V call is TRBV5-1, the J call TRBJ2-3; 7 bases fit TRBD2. V lost 1 base, J lost 10 bases, and 6 bases stayed unmatched. From germline, CDR1 is SGHRS and CDR2 YFSETQ. This CDR3 region has 13 residues. CDR3 region: CASSLNGGVSQYF. In DNA, the CDR3 is TGCGCCAGCAGCTTGAATGGGGGGGTATCGCAGTATTTT.